The 23 T cell receptor beta chains reported below all come from one sample, sequenced in a study of blood T cell repertoires in COVID-19. Libraries were prepared by immunoSEQ multiplex PCR; TCRdb keeps only in-frame clonotypes and omits some of them. The repertoire includes 100,000 to 150,000 clones, approximately 74% of them detected once, and approximately 6% sits in the top ten. Specimen: peripheral blood. The receptors originated from an elderly man with COVID-19, enrolled during active disease.

This clone came up a few times. The genes are TRBV6-5 and TRBJ2-1, with D possibly being TRBD2 (6 bases). CDR3 length equals 14 residues. V shed 8 bases and J shed 7 bases, with 18 bases lying between them. CDR1 is MNHEY, CDR2 SVGAGI, per germline. The CDR3 DNA reads TGTGCCAGCGAGGCCCTGGGAGGATCGAATGAGCAGTTCTTC. Amino acid sequence: CASEALGGSNEQFF.

The table lists this clone with a few counts. Distinct nucleotide sequences in the sample also encode this CDR3. The chain carries TRBV19 and TRBJ2-5; 10 bases line up with TRBD1. Germline V gene data show CDR1 as LNHDA and CDR2 as SQIVND (reference sequence). J gave up 5 bases and V 5 bases, and 8 bases lay outside the gene matches. The CDR3 loop spans 15 amino acids. CDR3 nucleotides: TGTGCCAGTAGTGGTCCGGGACAGGGGAGGGAGACCCAGTACTTC. Residues: CASSGPGQGRETQYF. The entire variable domain, with the rest obtained from reference TRBV19 and TRBJ2-5, is as follows: DGGITQSPKYLFRKEGQNVTLSCEQNLNHDAMYWYRQDPGQGLRLIYYSQIVNDFQKGDIAEGYSVSREKKESFPLTVTSAQKNPTAFYLCASSGPGQGRETQYFGPGTRLLVL.

V gene TRBV10-3 combines with J gene TRBJ2-3, with 16 nucleotides matching TRBD2. The germline V gene has CDR1 ENHRY and CDR2 SYGVKD. The CDR3 covers 17 residues. V gave up 10 bases and J gave up 0 bases; unmatched junction bases: 7. The CDR3 sequence is CATLGLAGGVSTDTQYF. In DNA, the CDR3 is TGTGCCACCTTGGGACTAGCGGGAGGGGTCAGCACAGATACGCAGTATTTT.

The CDR3 is CASSYPTGIYGYTF. CDR3 DNA sequence: TGTGCCAGCAGTTACCCGACAGGGATTTATGGCTACACCTTC. The genes are TRBV28 and TRBJ1-2; 7 bases agree with TRBD1. J was trimmed by 5 bases and V by 4 bases; bases with no gene match: 7. Germline CDR1 is MDHEN and CDR2 is SYDVKM. This CDR3 is 14 amino acids long.

The chain links TRBV29-1 to TRBJ1-2; D remains ambiguous. V shed 7 bases and J shed 1 base, with 16 bases lying between them. The germline V gene has CDR1 SQVTM and CDR2 ANQGSEA. The CDR3 length is 14 residues. CDR3: CSGLTTELNYGYTF. The CDR3 DNA reads TGCAGCGGGCTCACGACGGAGCTTAACTATGGCTACACCTTC.

The chain is built from TRBV5-6 and TRBJ2-1; 14 positions match TRBD2. CDR1 SGHDT and CDR2 YYEEEE come from the germline V gene. There are 16 residues in the CDR3. V trimming: 4 bases; J trimming: 2 bases; junction bases outside the gene matches: 2. CDR3: CASSKGLAGAYNEQFF. CDR3 coding DNA: TGTGCCAGCAGCAAGGGACTAGCGGGAGCCTACAATGAGCAGTTCTTC.

This clone has only one observation. J is TRBJ1-2 and V is TRBV28; the D gene is possibly TRBD1 (6 bases). The CDR3 has 12 amino acids. Trimming cost V 10 bases and J 8 bases, with 17 bases left between them. Germline loops: CDR1 MDHEN, CDR2 SYDVKM. The CDR3 nucleotides read TGTGCCACCTCTGGGGGGGCTCGAGGCTACACCTTC. It is translated as CATSGGARGYTF.

The chain uses TRBV6-1 and TRBJ1-2, with TRBD1 identical over 8 bases. In germline, CDR1 is MNHNS, CDR2 SASEGT. Trimming removed 11 bases from V and 5 bases from J; junction bases left unmatched: 7. This CDR3 region has 12 residues. The DNA for the CDR3 is TGTGCCGCAGCAAACAGGGGGTATGGCTACACCTTC. Its protein product is CAAANRGYGYTF.

The chain joins TRBV6-1 to TRBJ1-4; TRBD1 matches at 10 bases. Losses at the gene ends were 3 bases for V and 8 bases for J; bases not matched to a gene: 6. The V gene's germline CDR1 is MNHNS and CDR2 SASEGT. The CDR3 is 15 amino acids. The CDR3 DNA follows: TGTGCCAGCAGTGATACCGGGACAGGGGACGAAAAACTGTTTTTT. Its translation: CASSDTGTGDEKLFF.

The CDR3 nucleotides read TGTGCCAGCAGTTACTCCCAGGGTTATCAGCCCCAGCATTTT. This translates into CASSYSQGYQPQHF. The chain carries TRBV6-5 and TRBJ1-5, with D possibly being TRBD1 (5 bases). The CDR3 sequence is 14 residues long. The germline V gene encodes CDR1 MNHEY and CDR2 SVGAGI. Trimming stripped 0 bases from V and 5 bases from J, with 8 bases between.

This chain links TRBV7-2 with TRBJ2-7, with TRBD1 as a possible D gene (5 bases). The CDR3 is 16 residues long. V lost 3 bases, J lost 0 bases, and 15 bases lay in between. CDR1 and CDR2 from the germline V gene are SGHTA and FQGNSA. The CDR3 spells CASSFTPGPSSYEQYF. The CDR3 DNA reads TGTGCCAGCAGCTTCACCCCAGGGCCCAGCTCCTACGAGCAGTACTTC.

This rearrangement joins TRBV19 to TRBJ1-5, with TRBD1 identical over 7 bases. Losses at the gene ends were 0 bases for V and 0 bases for J; bases not matched to a gene: 5. Germline V CDR1 and CDR2: LNHDA, SQIVND (reference sequence). CDR3 length: 17 amino acids. This chain's CDR3 is CASSIDGTDYSNQPQHF. CDR3 nucleotide sequence: TGTGCCAGTAGTATAGATGGGACAGATTATAGCAATCAGCCCCAGCATTTT.

This clone was observed a single time. The rearrangement joins TRBV10-1 to TRBJ1-5; TRBD1 aligns across 11 bases. Germline CDR1 reads WNHNN; CDR2 reads SYGVQD (reference sequence). The J segment lost 6 bases and the V segment lost 8 bases, leaving 3 bases of the junction unmatched. There are 13 residues in the CDR3. The CDR3 region has the DNA TGCGCCAGCGGCGGACAGGGGGCTCAGCCCCAGCATTTT. Translated, it gives CASGGQGAQPQHF.

This chain joins TRBV27 and TRBJ2-6; D perhaps matches TRBD1 (6 bases). The V and J ends lost 7 bases and 0 bases respectively, with 10 bases between them. The germline CDR1 and CDR2 sequences are MNHEY and SMNVEV (reference sequence). The CDR3 extends over 15 amino acids. The CDR3 here is CASMGATSGANVLTF. The CDR3 DNA reads TGTGCCAGCATGGGGGCGACCTCTGGGGCCAACGTCCTGACTTTC.

CDR3 sequence: CASSFRGLDTGELFF. CDR3 DNA sequence: TGTGCCAGCAGTTTCAGGGGGCTTGACACCGGGGAGCTGTTTTTT. This rearrangement joins TRBV28 to TRBJ2-2, with TRBD1 matching over 8 bases. This CDR3 has 15 residues. V dropped 3 bases and J dropped 3; count of bases not matched to a gene: 3. CDR1 is MDHEN and CDR2 is SYDVKM in the germline V gene.

This chain connects TRBV6-5 to TRBJ2-7; TRBD1 matches 8 bases. V shed 2 bases, J shed 3 bases, and the junction held 6 bases outside the gene matches. Germline assignment: CDR1 MNHEY and CDR2 SVGAGI. This CDR3 is built from 15 residues. This chain's CDR3 is CASSYGTGVFYEQYF. CDR3 coding DNA: TGTGCCAGCAGTTACGGGACAGGAGTATTCTACGAGCAGTACTTC.

The V and J genes are TRBV28 and TRBJ1-1, with D hard to call. This CDR3 region has 13 residues. Germline CDR1 is MDHEN and CDR2 is SYDVKM. V was clipped by 6 bases and J by 5 bases, with 13 bases between them. The CDR3 sequence: CASSRPSITEAFF. The CDR3 DNA is TGTGCCAGCAGCCGCCCGAGCATTACTGAAGCTTTCTTT.

The rearrangement links TRBV5-6 to TRBJ2-2, with D unclear. The V and J ends lost 0 bases and 5 bases respectively, with 5 bases between them. Germline CDR1 is SGHDT and CDR2 is YYEEEE. CDR3 length: 13 amino acids. In nucleotides, the CDR3 is TGTGCCAGCAGCTTGGTCGGGACCGGGGAGCTGTTTTTT. Translation: CASSLVGTGELFF.

The chain employs TRBV6-5 and TRBJ2-7, with 8 positions matching TRBD1. The ends lost 5 bases at V and 4 bases at J; junction bases unmatched: 10. The CDR3 extends over 15 amino acids. CDR1 and CDR2 (germline): MNHEY, SVGAGI. Here the CDR3 DNA reads TGTGCCAGCAGTACCCGACAGGGGCGCGCATACGAGCAGTACTTC. It translates to CASSTRQGRAYEQYF.

The chain recombines TRBV9 with TRBJ1-2, with TRBD1 matching over 12 bases. J lost 8 bases, V lost 3 bases, and 2 bases had no gene match. The germline V gene has CDR1 SGDLS and CDR2 YYNGEE. The CDR3 has 13 residues. DNA of the CDR3: TGTGCCAGCAGCGCGGGACAGGGGGCAGGCTACACCTTC. Translation gives CASSAGQGAGYTF.

A few counts support this clone. J is TRBJ1-2 and V is TRBV7-9; TRBD1 matches at 7 bases. Germline V gene sequence: CDR1 SEHNR, CDR2 FQNEAQ (reference sequence). Trimming removed 4 bases from V and 7 bases from J; junction bases left unmatched: 6. The CDR3 sequence is 13 residues long. CDR3 sequence reads: CASSSQGVGGYTF. CDR3 DNA: TGTGCCAGCAGCTCTCAGGGGGTAGGTGGCTACACCTTC.

The chain couples TRBV7-3 to TRBJ2-5; 9 nucleotides match TRBD1. The CDR3 sequence is 15 residues long. Germline values: CDR1 SGHTA, CDR2 FQGTGA. The junction had 9 bases not matched to a gene; V was cut back by 5 bases and J by 5 bases. Written as DNA, the CDR3 is TGTGCCAGCAGCGCGGGACAGGGATTGTGGGAGACCCAGTACTTC. It codes for CASSAGQGLWETQYF.

The chain is built from TRBV5-1 and TRBJ2-7, with 9 nucleotides matching TRBD1. In germline, CDR1 is SGHRS, CDR2 YFSETQ. V shed 0 bases and J 2 bases; nucleotides not matched to a gene: 6. This CDR3 contains 16 residues. The CDR3 spells CASSLDRTGATYEQYF. The CDR3 DNA reads TGCGCCAGCAGCTTGGATCGGACAGGGGCTACCTACGAGCAGTACTTC.